One and the same sample provided the 7 T cell receptor beta chains below, sequenced in a study of T cells in Graves' hyperthyroidism and ophthalmopathy. Amplified regions were TCR beta CDR3 sequences from RNA transcripts. Initially, a first-round RT-PCR of the TCR CDR3 employed the HTBI primer set. TCRdb fed the multiplex PCR reads into MiXCR, producing one record per CDR3 protein. The sample contains approximately 400,000 distinct CDR3 sequences, around 25% of which appear only once. The sequenced sample was blood. The source is a man aged 50-60 years with Graves' hyperthyroidism.

This rearrangement joins TRBV3-1 to TRBJ2-1; 9 nucleotides line up with TRBD1. CDR3 length equals 13 residues. Germline V gene sequence: CDR1 LGHDT, CDR2 YNNKEL (reference sequence). With 2 bases clipped from V and 12 bases from J, the junction kept 5 bases outside the gene matches. For the CDR3, the DNA is TGTGCCAGCAGCCAAACAGGGGGCGCCGGGCAGTTCTTC. This gives the protein CASSQTGGAGQFF.

The rearrangement links TRBV28 to TRBJ2-2; TRBD2 matches 9 bases. Looked up from germline, CDR1 is MDHEN and CDR2 is SYDVKM. V gave up 1 base and J gave up 4 bases; unmatched junction bases: 4. This CDR3 contains 16 residues. The chain's CDR3 is CASSLSGSGSTGELFF. CDR3 sequence (DNA): TGTGCCAGCAGTTTATCGGGTAGCGGGAGCACCGGGGAGCTGTTTTTT.

This clonotype appeared a few times. The V gene is TRBV29-1, the J gene TRBJ1-2; unclear D gene. The CDR3 is 10 residues long. Trimming shortened V by 4 bases and J by 4 bases, and 4 bases separated the two germline ends. CDR1 and CDR2 from the germline V gene are SQVTM and ANQGSEA. Written as DNA, the CDR3 is TGCAGCGTTGGAAGCTATGGCTACACCTTC. Translated, it gives CSVGSYGYTF. Full variable domain (missing parts from reference TRBV29-1 and TRBJ1-2): SAVISQKPSRDICQRGTSLTIQCQVDSQVTMMFWYRQQPGQSLTLIATANQGSEATYESGFVIDKFPISRPNLTFSTLTVSNMSPEDSSIYLCSVGSYGYTFGSGTRLTVV.

V and J are TRBV2 and TRBJ2-3; D call uncertain. The CDR3 has 13 amino acids. The V and J ends lost 1 base and 2 bases respectively, with 4 bases between them. Germline CDR1 reads SNHLY; CDR2 reads FYNNEI. The CDR3 region is CASSEGTTDTQYF. The CDR3 nucleotides read TGTGCCAGCAGTGAAGGGACCACAGATACGCAGTATTTT. Combining the CDR3 with reference TRBV2 and TRBJ2-3 gives the whole variable domain EPEVTQTPSHQVTQMGQEVILRCVPISNHLYFYWYRQILGQKVEFLVSFYNNEISEKSEIFDDQFSVERPDGSNFTLKIRSTKLEDSAMYFCASSEGTTDTQYFGPGTRLTVL.

At least ten counts were recorded for this clonotype. The chain has TRBV12-3 or TRBV12-4 and TRBJ2-2, with D tentatively TRBD1 (6 bases). Trimming pared 2 bases from V and 7 bases from J, leaving 11 bases between. The CDR3 spans 14 residues. The CDR3 DNA is TGTGCCAGCAGTTTACAGGGGAAGGGCGGGGAGCTGTTTTTT. Translating gives CASSLQGKGGELFF.

This clonotype was detected a few times. This rearrangement joins TRBV7-2 to TRBJ1-6; D is unclear. Germline CDR1 reads SGHTA; CDR2 reads FQGNSA. The CDR3 spans 13 residues. The V gene lost 5 bases and the J gene lost 8 bases, with 10 bases spanning the gap. The CDR3 DNA reads TGTGCCAGCAGCCCGAGAATGGATTCACCCCTCCACTTT. This codes for CASSPRMDSPLHF. The full variable domain, its missing parts supplied by reference TRBV7-2 and TRBJ1-6, is GAGVSQSPSNKVTEKGKDVELRCDPISGHTALYWYRQSLGQGLEFLIYFQGNSAPDKSGLPSDRFSAERTGGSVSTLTIQRTQQEDSAVYLCASSPRMDSPLHFGNGTRLTVT.

Comment on this clonotype: With a much larger clone just one base away, this may be a read error. The rearrangement links TRBV6-1 to TRBJ2-3; D uncertain. The CDR3 is 16 amino acids. With 5 bases removed from V and 4 bases from J, the gap between germline ends came to 19 bases. Germline loops: CDR1 MNHNS, CDR2 SASEGT. DNA of the CDR3: TGTGCCAGCAGTCCCCCATTAGGATCTGTCGCAGATACGCAGTATTTT. Its translation: CASSPPLGSVADTQYF.